What follows are 18 T cell receptor beta chains derived from one specimen sequenced in a study of shared clonotypes between healthy human individuals. Cells designated naive CD8 were CD45RO-negative and were positively selected for CCR7, with terminally differentiated effector memory CD45RA+ cells excluded. Data came from immunoSEQ multiplex PCR; TCRdb stores just in-frame clones and leaves some out. The sample has around 2,000,000 clones, 85% to 95% seen once. Material for sequencing was naive CD8+ T cells sorted from blood. The receptor source for this set is a man younger than 35 in good health.

The V gene is TRBV27, the J gene TRBJ2-2, with 11 bases identical to TRBD2. The CDR3 runs to 17 residues. Per the germline V gene, CDR1 is MNHEY and CDR2 is SMNVEV (reference sequence). V gave up 7 bases and J gave up 4 bases; unmatched junction bases: 11. CDR3 bases: TGTGCCAGCAACCGGGGACTAGCGGAGGGGAGCACCGGGGAGCTGTTTTTT. This encodes CASNRGLAEGSTGELFF.

This chain joins TRBV10-2 and TRBJ1-6; the match to TRBD1 covers 7 bases. The V and J ends lost 5 bases and 7 bases, in that order; junction bases with no gene match: 5. Germline V gene lookup returns CDR1 WSHSY and CDR2 SAAADI. The CDR3 covers 14 residues. The CDR3: CASSYTGENSPLHF. DNA of the CDR3: TGCGCCAGCAGTTACACAGGGGAGAATTCACCCCTCCACTTT.

This sequence joins TRBV5-4 and TRBJ1-2, with unresolved D. Germline V gene data show CDR1 as SGHNT and CDR2 as YYREEE (reference sequence). V lost 9 bases to trimming and J lost 1 base, with 16 bases between them. The CDR3 is made up of 14 amino acids. The CDR3 coding sequence is TGTGCCACCCGACGGTCTTCTTTTAACTATGGCTACACCTTC. Protein sequence: CATRRSSFNYGYTF.

J is TRBJ2-3 and V is TRBV30; D call uncertain. CDR3 length equals 13 residues. CDR1 and CDR2 (germline): GTSNPN, SVGIG (reference sequence). V lost 0 bases to trimming and J lost 4 bases, with 8 bases between them. The CDR3 region has the DNA TGTGCCTGGAGTGTGGCTTGGGCAGATACGCAGTATTTT. This sequence encodes CAWSVAWADTQYF.

The chain employs TRBV7-8 and TRBJ2-7; 11 bases are a match to TRBD2. The CDR3 is 15 residues long. The germline V gene has CDR1 SGHVS and CDR2 FQNEAQ. The J segment lost 1 base and the V segment lost 5 bases, leaving 4 bases of the junction unmatched. The CDR3 DNA reads TGTGCCAGCAGCGTGACTAGCGGGACGTCCTACGAGCAGTACTTC. Protein product: CASSVTSGTSYEQYF. Drawing the rest from reference TRBV7-8 and TRBJ2-7, the complete variable domain is GAGVSQSPRYKVAKRGQDVALRCDPISGHVSLFWYQQALGQGPEFLTYFQNEAQLDKSGLPSDRFFAERPEGSVSTLKIQRTQQEDSAVYLCASSVTSGTSYEQYFGPGTRLTVT.

J is TRBJ2-1 and V is TRBV6-1, with 10 bases identical to TRBD2. The V segment lost 2 bases and the J segment 9 bases; nucleotides outside the gene matches: 13. Germline assignment: CDR1 MNHNS and CDR2 SASEGT. This CDR3 spans 17 amino acids. The CDR3 DNA is TGTGCCAGCAGTGAACAAGGGGGACTAGCGCCCGACATTGAGCAGTTCTTC. Translating it yields CASSEQGGLAPDIEQFF.

The V call is TRBV11-3, the J call TRBJ2-1, with TRBD2 as a possible D gene (5 bases). Germline V gene lookup returns CDR1 SGHNT and CDR2 YENEEA. V was shortened by 7 bases and J by 0 bases, with 19 bases between the two germline ends. This CDR3 comprises 17 residues. The CDR3 DNA is TGTGCCAGCACCTGTGATAGTCTCACTAGCTCCTACAATGAGCAGTTCTTC. It translates to CASTCDSLTSSYNEQFF.

This chain uses TRBV28 with TRBJ2-1; 9 bases fit TRBD2. CDR3 length: 15 amino acids. With V trimmed by 0 bases and J by 6 bases, 3 bases remained unmatched. Germline V gene data show CDR1 as MDHEN and CDR2 as SYDVKM. The CDR3 DNA is TGTGCCAGCAGTTTATGGCGGGGGGGTACCAATGAGCAGTTCTTC. The encoded protein is CASSLWRGGTNEQFF.

V is TRBV10-2 and J is TRBJ2-1, with a possible D match to TRBD1 (6 bases). This CDR3 is built from 16 residues. In germline, CDR1 is WSHSY, CDR2 SAAADI. The V gene lost 0 bases and the J gene lost 3 bases, with 12 bases spanning the gap. The chain's CDR3 is CASSESDSPFYNEQFF. CDR3 DNA sequence: TGCGCCAGCAGTGAGTCGGACAGTCCTTTCTACAATGAGCAGTTCTTC.

The gene calls are TRBV6-6 and TRBJ2-5, with TRBD2 matching over 9 bases. CDR3 length: 16 residues. The V segment lost 4 bases and the J segment 3 bases; nucleotides outside the gene matches: 9. From germline, CDR1 is MNHNY and CDR2 SVGAGI (reference sequence). The CDR3 spells CASSWAAGGGKETQYF. The CDR3 DNA reads TGTGCCAGCAGTTGGGCAGCGGGAGGTGGTAAAGAGACCCAGTACTTC.

The chain has TRBV28 and TRBJ2-6; D is tentatively TRBD1 or TRBD2 (5 bases each). Germline assignment: CDR1 MDHEN and CDR2 SYDVKM. V was clipped by 4 bases and J by 0 bases, with 10 bases between them. CDR3 length: 16 amino acids. DNA for the CDR3: TGTGCCAGCAGTTGGCCGGGGCCCTCTGGGGCCAACGTCCTGACTTTC. As protein: CASSWPGPSGANVLTF.

The V gene is TRBV9, the J gene TRBJ2-3; perhaps TRBD2 as D (6 bases). Germline assignment: CDR1 SGDLS and CDR2 YYNGEE. V lost 2 bases and J lost 4, with 14 bases in between. There are 15 residues in the CDR3. CDR3 loop: CASSVSGGGADTQYF. CDR3 sequence (DNA): TGTGCCAGCAGCGTCTCCGGGGGAGGCGCAGATACGCAGTATTTT.

This rearrangement joins TRBV4-1 to TRBJ2-3; perhaps D is TRBD1 or TRBD2 (5 bases each). CDR3 size: 16 residues. CDR1 and CDR2 from the germline V gene are MGHRA and YSYEKL. Trimming took 3 bases from V and 5 from J, leaving 18 bases between them. CDR3 residues: CASSHPDSWDQDTQYF. The CDR3, as DNA: TGCGCCAGCAGCCACCCCGACAGTTGGGACCAAGATACGCAGTATTTT.

Of note for this clone: Different DNA sequences within this sample yield the same CDR3. The chain is built from TRBV11-2 and TRBJ1-5; D may be TRBD1 (5 bases). CDR1 SGHAT and CDR2 FQNNGV come from the germline V gene. Between the trimmed V and J ends, which lost 0 bases and 5 bases, there was a span of 8 bases. The CDR3 runs to 14 residues. CDR3 sequence: CASSLDGGDQPQHF. The CDR3 coding sequence is TGTGCCAGCAGCTTAGACGGGGGTGATCAGCCCCAGCATTTT.

The chain has TRBV27 and TRBJ2-7, with D possibly TRBD2 on 6 matching bases. The germline CDR1 and CDR2 sequences are MNHEY and SMNVEV (reference sequence). V lost 8 bases and J lost 5, with 25 bases in between. The CDR3 is 16 residues long. The CDR3 DNA sequence: TGTGCCAGCGCTAACGGGCCCGGGAGCACCCCCCACGAGCAGTACTTC. Translation gives CASANGPGSTPHEQYF.

This chain uses TRBV5-1 with TRBJ2-7; D possibly matches TRBD1 or TRBD2 (5 bases each). Germline V gene sequence: CDR1 SGHRS, CDR2 YFSETQ. V gave up 4 bases and J gave up 3 bases, with 14 bases separating them. The CDR3 is 14 residues long. CDR3 coding DNA: TGCGCCAGCAGCCCTGGGGACCTACTCTACGAGCAGTACTTC. It is translated as CASSPGDLLYEQYF.

The chain links TRBV27 to TRBJ2-7; 10 bases align to TRBD2. Germline lookup yields CDR1 MNHEY and CDR2 SMNVEV (reference sequence). The trim removed 0 bases at V and 5 bases at J, leaving 7 bases unmatched. CDR3 size: 16 residues. DNA for the CDR3: TGTGCCAGCAGTTTATCGCCCGGGACTAGCGTAGACGAGCAGTACTTC. This translates into CASSLSPGTSVDEQYF.

V and J are TRBV30 and TRBJ2-2; the D gene could be TRBD1 or TRBD2 (5 bases each). The V gene's germline CDR1 is GTSNPN and CDR2 SVGIG (reference sequence). V shed 6 bases and J shed 4 bases, with 15 bases lying between them. The CDR3 covers 14 residues. In DNA form, the CDR3 reads TGTGCCTGCAATGGGGGAACGTTCACCGGGGAGCTGTTTTTT. Translation gives CACNGGTFTGELFF.